The 16 T cell receptor beta chains below come from one sample, sequenced in a study of Tregs in tolerant kidney transplant recipients. The method was immunoSEQ multiplex PCR; TCRdb's version includes in-frame clones alone and lacks a portion of them. The sample comprises about 100,000 clones, approximately 93% of which are singletons, and 0.46% rests with the top ten. Here the sequenced sample was CD4+ T cells from blood, taken before the transplant. These TCRs come from a human donor who received a combined kidney and bone marrow transplant.

The genes are TRBV5-1 and TRBJ2-2, with 7 nucleotides matching TRBD2. Germline CDR1 reads SGHRS; CDR2 reads YFSETQ. Unmatched junction bases numbered 7, after V lost 5 bases and J lost 6 bases. CDR3 length equals 14 residues. CDR3 region: CASSPREGPGELFF. The CDR3 nucleotides read TGCGCCAGCAGTCCTAGGGAGGGGCCCGGGGAGCTGTTTTTT.

The chain uses TRBV5-1 and TRBJ1-4; 8 bases fit TRBD1. Trimming took 0 bases from V and 8 from J; bases not matched to a gene: 12. This CDR3 comprises 17 residues. Germline assignment: CDR1 SGHRS and CDR2 YFSETQ. CDR3 bases: TGCGCCAGCAGCTTGGACGGGACAGGAGCGAGGGGCGAAAAACTGTTTTTT. This gives the protein CASSLDGTGARGEKLFF. The full variable domain, rest sourced from reference TRBV5-1 and TRBJ1-4, is KAGVTQTPRYLIKTRGQQVTLSCSPISGHRSVSWYQQTPGQGLQFLFEYFSETQRNKGNFPGRFSGRQFSNSRSEMNVSTLELGDSALYLCASSLDGTGARGEKLFFGSGTQLSVL.

V and J are TRBV19 and TRBJ1-1; 9 bases fit TRBD1. Germline V CDR1 and CDR2: LNHDA, SQIVND (reference sequence). Trimming cost V 4 bases and J 4 bases; bases outside gene matches: 7. This CDR3 is built from 15 residues. The CDR3 loop reads CASSKPGQGATEAFF. The CDR3 DNA reads TGTGCCAGTAGTAAACCGGGACAGGGTGCCACTGAAGCTTTCTTT.

The chain links TRBV5-1 to TRBJ2-2, with 8 bases that match TRBD1. V lost 4 bases to trimming and J lost 2 bases; unmatched junction nucleotides: 7. CDR1 and CDR2 (germline): SGHRS, YFSETQ. There are 16 residues in the CDR3. CDR3 protein: CASSRTGGSNTGELFF. The CDR3 region has the DNA TGCGCCAGCAGCCGAACAGGGGGATCAAACACCGGGGAGCTGTTTTTT.

On this clone: At one end the junction does not follow the germline gene, possibly because of a read error. This same CDR3 is encoded by further DNA sequences in the sample. The chain uses TRBV7-9 and TRBJ1-6, with 7 bases fitting TRBD1. The CDR3 is 16 residues long. Germline CDR1 SEHNR, CDR2 FQNEAQ (reference sequence). This chain's CDR3 is CASSSRLGTANSPLHF. In DNA, the CDR3 is TGTGCCAGCAGCTCGCGACTAGGGACAGCGAATTCCCCCCTCCACTTT.

The table lists this clone with a few counts. V gene TRBV5-6 combines with J gene TRBJ2-7, with D possibly being TRBD1 (5 bases). The CDR3 is made up of 15 amino acids. The V gene lost 2 bases and the J gene lost 1 base, with 13 bases spanning the gap. From germline, CDR1 is SGHDT and CDR2 YYEEEE. The CDR3 coding sequence is TGTGCCAGCAGCTTCCCACAGGCGACATCCTACGAGCAGTACTTC. Protein sequence: CASSFPQATSYEQYF.

This rearrangement joins TRBV6-1 to TRBJ1-2; 8 nucleotides agree with TRBD1. With V trimmed by 10 bases and J by 4 bases, 5 bases remained unmatched. The V gene's germline CDR1 is MNHNS and CDR2 SASEGT. The CDR3 totals 12 residues. CDR3 nucleotide sequence: TGTGCCAACAAAGACAGGGGCTATGGCTACACCTTC. Translating gives CANKDRGYGYTF.

This clone has just one count. This sequence joins TRBV11-1 and TRBJ2-4; TRBD2 aligns across 12 bases. CDR1 and CDR2 from the germline V gene are SGHAT and FQDESV (reference sequence). This CDR3 contains 14 residues. V gave up 5 bases and J gave up 9 bases; unmatched junction bases: 5. This CDR3 reads CASSPGLAGPIQYF. CDR3 nucleotide sequence: TGTGCCAGCAGCCCGGGACTAGCGGGCCCCATTCAGTACTTC.

This chain uses TRBV6-5 with TRBJ2-7; 9 bases align to TRBD1. This CDR3 contains 13 residues. J was trimmed by 3 bases and V by 5 bases; bases with no gene match: 2. Germline values: CDR1 MNHEY, CDR2 SVGAGI. The CDR3 DNA is TGTGCCAGCAGTCGACAGGGGGACTACGAGCAGTACTTC. It specifies CASSRQGDYEQYF.

This clone occurred once. The CDR3 region is CASSLLGQMNTEAFF. CDR3 sequence (DNA): TGTGCCAGCAGCTTACTCGGACAGATGAACACTGAAGCTTTCTTT. This chain uses TRBV5-8 with TRBJ1-1; tentatively, D is TRBD1 (6 bases). CDR1 and CDR2 (germline): SGHTS, YDEGEE. The CDR3 extends over 15 amino acids. V was cut by 2 bases and J by 0 bases, with 11 bases left in between.

The rearrangement uses TRBV30 and TRBJ2-1; possibly TRBD2 for D (6 bases). The CDR3 is 17 amino acids. The germline V gene has CDR1 GTSNPN and CDR2 SVGIG (reference sequence). The V gene lost 1 base and the J gene lost 0 bases, with 16 bases spanning the gap. CDR3 DNA sequence: TGTGCCTGGAGTGGACTTCCCGGGACTTACTCCTACAATGAGCAGTTCTTC. Translated: CAWSGLPGTYSYNEQFF.

This chain uses TRBV19 with TRBJ2-2; 12 nucleotides line up with TRBD2. Germline V gives CDR1 LNHDA, CDR2 SQIVND (reference sequence). The CDR3 is made up of 16 amino acids. The trim removed 8 bases at V and 5 bases at J, leaving 9 bases unmatched. CDR3 region: CASGSLAGGKTGELFF. DNA for the CDR3: TGTGCCAGTGGGAGCCTAGCGGGAGGGAAAACCGGGGAGCTGTTTTTT.

V gene TRBV5-1 combines with J gene TRBJ1-4; D unresolved. Per the germline V gene, CDR1 is SGHRS and CDR2 is YFSETQ. V was cut by 2 bases and J by 7 bases, with 12 bases left in between. This CDR3 is 14 amino acids long. The CDR3 here is CASSLRSSSEKLFF. CDR3 bases: TGCGCCAGCAGCTTAAGGAGTTCGTCTGAAAAACTGTTTTTT. Full variable domain (missing parts from reference TRBV5-1 and TRBJ1-4): KAGVTQTPRYLIKTRGQQVTLSCSPISGHRSVSWYQQTPGQGLQFLFEYFSETQRNKGNFPGRFSGRQFSNSRSEMNVSTLELGDSALYLCASSLRSSSEKLFFGSGTQLSVL.

The V and J genes are TRBV19 and TRBJ2-7; 7 bases fit TRBD1. CDR3 size: 15 residues. The ends lost 3 bases at V and 0 bases at J; junction bases unmatched: 5. The V gene's germline CDR1 is LNHDA and CDR2 SQIVND (reference sequence). The CDR3 reads CASSIPGQNSYEQYF. CDR3 sequence (DNA): TGTGCCAGTAGTATTCCGGGACAGAACTCCTACGAGCAGTACTTC.

The chain couples TRBV5-1 to TRBJ2-7; 14 bases align to TRBD2. This CDR3 spans 17 amino acids. V was pared by 3 bases and J by 7 bases, with 12 bases of the junction left unmatched. Germline V gene sequence: CDR1 SGHRS, CDR2 YFSETQ. CDR3 protein: CASSSTPGLAGVQEQYF. CDR3 nucleotides: TGCGCCAGCAGCTCAACTCCGGGACTAGCGGGAGTACAGGAGCAGTACTTC.

This chain joins TRBV11-3 and TRBJ2-7; D gene unclear. CDR1 and CDR2 from the germline V gene are SGHNT and YENEEA. V lost 1 base, J lost 0 bases, and 10 bases lay in between. The CDR3 is made up of 15 amino acids. CDR3 bases: TGTGCCAGCAGCTTAGTTTCGGAGTTCTCCTACGAGCAGTACTTC. Protein: CASSLVSEFSYEQYF.